The next 32 T cell receptor beta chains were all read from a single sample in a study of beta chain features in type 1 diabetes. Expressed TCRB transcripts got sequenced, as all isolated RNA was reverse transcribed. Repertoires were generated with immunoSEQ multiplex PCR, while TCRdb's copy carries only in-frame clones and drops some. This sample has some 290,000 clones; around 24% occur once, and the top ten carry over 0.01%. For these receptors, no antigen is known. Study observations and caveats: Researchers report that Type 1 diabetes patients had moderately but significantly shorter TCRB CDR3s across all four CD4+ subsets.

Sequenced material: naive CD4+ T cells from blood. The receptors shown here come from a woman in her thirties with type 1 diabetes.

V gene TRBV18 combines with J gene TRBJ2-7, with 10 nucleotides matching TRBD2. With V trimmed by 3 bases and J by 4 bases, 6 bases remained unmatched. The CDR3 extends over 15 amino acids. In germline, CDR1 is KGHSH, CDR2 LQKENI. CDR3: CASSPNSGRVYEQYF. CDR3 sequence (DNA): TGTGCCAGCTCACCCAACAGCGGGAGGGTATACGAGCAGTACTTC.

The table lists this clone with a few counts. This sequence joins TRBV2 and TRBJ2-4; a possible D gene is TRBD2 (6 bases). Germline CDR1 reads SNHLY; CDR2 reads FYNNEI. The length of the CDR3 is 14 residues. The V end was cut by 6 bases, the J end by 9 bases, with 18 bases between. Written as DNA, the CDR3 is TGTGCCAGCAGGTCAGGTGGGGGGTTCGGCATTCAGTACTTC. As protein: CASRSGGGFGIQYF.

The rearrangement joins TRBV2 to TRBJ1-4; unclear D gene. The germline gives CDR1 SNHLY, CDR2 FYNNEI. The CDR3 length is 13 residues. Trimming stripped 7 bases from V and 0 bases from J, with 6 bases between. CDR3 sequence: CASTGATNEKLFF. In DNA, the CDR3 is TGTGCCAGCACCGGTGCAACTAATGAAAAACTGTTTTTT.

The chain has TRBV7-2 and TRBJ2-1; the D gene is possibly TRBD2 (6 bases). Germline CDR1 reads SGHTA; CDR2 reads FQGNSA. This CDR3 is built from 12 residues. V was shortened by 5 bases and J by 9 bases, with 11 bases between the two germline ends. CDR3 sequence: CASSLWGLEQFF. DNA for the CDR3: TGTGCCAGCAGCCTATGGGGACTTGAGCAGTTCTTC.

The chain employs TRBV2 and TRBJ2-4, with TRBD2 matching over 7 bases. Germline trimming cut 8 bases from V and 8 bases from J; bases unmatched to any gene: 6. The CDR3 loop spans 12 amino acids. The V gene's germline CDR1 is SNHLY and CDR2 FYNNEI. CDR3 in amino acids: CASGGESYIQYF. CDR3 DNA sequence: TGTGCCAGCGGGGGGGAGAGCTACATTCAGTACTTC.

This clone turned up a few times. V usage is TRBV14 and J usage is TRBJ1-2; D not certain. Germline V CDR1 and CDR2: SGHDN, FVKESK. Deletions cut 4 bases from V and 7 bases from J, with 10 bases between. The CDR3 sequence is 12 residues long. The CDR3 DNA reads as TGTGCCAGCAGCCGAGCCCCTAGTGGCTACACCTTC. Protein product: CASSRAPSGYTF.

This clone showed up just a few times. V usage is TRBV4-1 and J usage is TRBJ2-1; D may be TRBD2 (6 bases). Germline CDR1 is MGHRA and CDR2 is YSYEKL. Trimming removed 0 bases at V and 2 bases at J, with 11 bases between. The CDR3 is 16 amino acids. The CDR3 DNA follows: TGCGCCAGCAGCCAAGATGGGACTGGTACCTACAATGAGCAGTTCTTC. This gives the protein CASSQDGTGTYNEQFF.

Turning to this clone: At one boundary the junction diverges from the germline segment, which might be a read error. V is TRBV7-7 and J is TRBJ2-5; 9 bases fit TRBD2. Germline assignment: CDR1 SSHAT and CDR2 FNYEAQ (reference sequence). CDR3 length: 14 amino acids. The CDR3 loop reads CASSLGLAQETQYF. The CDR3 DNA reads as TGTGCTAGCAGCCTGGGACTAGCCCAAGAGACCCAGTACTTC.

This clone was found a few times. The chain has TRBV7-2 and TRBJ1-1, with 8 bases aligning to TRBD1. Germline loops: CDR1 SGHTA, CDR2 FQGNSA. The CDR3 is 13 amino acids. V lost 5 bases and J lost 4; bases outside the gene matches: 3. This chain's CDR3 is CASSKQGGTEAFF. CDR3 nucleotides: TGTGCCAGCAGCAAACAGGGGGGCACTGAAGCTTTCTTT.

Only a few counts were recorded for this clone. The sample carries other DNA sequences with the same CDR3. This chain joins TRBV30 and TRBJ1-1; weak D call: TRBD1 (5 bases). The CDR3 sequence is 13 residues long. The germline gives CDR1 GTSNPN, CDR2 SVGIG (reference sequence). V was cut by 3 bases and J by 0 bases, with 8 bases left in between. CDR3 amino acids: CAWRQGLNTEAFF. CDR3 DNA sequence: TGTGCCTGGAGGCAGGGTTTGAACACTGAAGCTTTCTTT.

This rearrangement joins TRBV5-4 to TRBJ2-7; D is undetermined. This CDR3 comprises 11 residues. The germline gives CDR1 SGHNT, CDR2 YYREEE (reference sequence). V lost 3 bases and J 3 bases, leaving 4 bases between the germline ends. The CDR3 reads CASSSFYEQYF. The CDR3, as DNA: TGTGCCAGCAGCTCCTTCTACGAGCAGTACTTC.

The chain uses TRBV10-3 and TRBJ1-1, with no clear D. V gave up 4 bases and J gave up 4 bases, with 13 bases separating them. The CDR3 is 14 residues long. The germline gives CDR1 ENHRY, CDR2 SYGVKD. This CDR3 is CAISVRAPSTEAFF. The CDR3 bases are TGTGCCATCAGTGTGCGGGCTCCGAGCACTGAAGCTTTCTTT.

This clone was seen a handful of times. The chain links TRBV28 to TRBJ2-4, with D perhaps matching TRBD2 (6 bases). The CDR3 length is 13 residues. CDR1 and CDR2 from the germline V gene are MDHEN and SYDVKM. Trimming cost V 1 base and J 7 bases, with 8 bases left between them. As DNA, the CDR3 is TGTGCCAGCAGTTTATACCGGGGGAACATTCAGTACTTC. Amino acid sequence: CASSLYRGNIQYF.

The chain is built from TRBV10-3 and TRBJ2-7; TRBD1 matches at 8 bases. The junction had 5 bases not matched to a gene; V was cut back by 7 bases and J by 3 bases. The CDR3 is made up of 13 amino acids. CDR1 and CDR2 (germline): ENHRY, SYGVKD. The CDR3 bases are TGTGCCATCAAATTGGGACAGGACTACGAGCAGTACTTC. It is translated as CAIKLGQDYEQYF.

The chain has TRBV6-5 and TRBJ2-7; D perhaps matches TRBD1 (5 bases). Germline CDR1 is MNHEY and CDR2 is SVGAGI. Trimming removed 3 bases at V and 0 bases at J, with 9 bases between. CDR3 length equals 14 residues. The CDR3 DNA sequence: TGTGCCAGCAGTTATGACAGCAACTCCTACGAGCAGTACTTC. This translates into CASSYDSNSYEQYF.

CDR3 residues: CASSLVLFASGPNEQFF. Written as DNA, the CDR3 is TGTGCCAGCAGCTTAGTTTTATTCGCTAGCGGACCCAATGAGCAGTTCTTC. This rearrangement joins TRBV7-2 to TRBJ2-1; TRBD2 aligns across 7 bases. This CDR3 has 17 residues. In germline, CDR1 is SGHTA, CDR2 FQGNSA. V gave up 1 base and J gave up 6 bases; unmatched junction bases: 12.

This clone was detected a few times. The chain has TRBV4-1 and TRBJ1-4; D is perhaps TRBD1 (6 bases). This CDR3 has 16 residues. V was pared by 0 bases and J by 8 bases, with 16 bases between. Per the germline V gene, CDR1 is MGHRA and CDR2 is YSYEKL. The DNA for the CDR3 is TGCGCCAGCAGCCAAGATTGGGGGCACAAAGACGAAAAACTGTTTTTT. Translating it yields CASSQDWGHKDEKLFF.

This clone turned up a few times. V is TRBV4-1 and J is TRBJ2-2; D uncertain. Trimming took off 0 bases at V and 4 bases at J, with 9 bases between the two ends. Germline V lookup: CDR1 MGHRA, CDR2 YSYEKL. The CDR3 covers 15 residues. CDR3 region: CASSQDGTSTGELFF. The DNA for the CDR3 is TGCGCCAGCAGCCAAGATGGCACATCCACCGGGGAGCTGTTTTTT.

The J gene is TRBJ2-5, the V gene TRBV29-1, with D perhaps matching TRBD2 (5 bases). The germline V and J ends were trimmed by 4 bases and 1 base, with 7 bases remaining between them. Germline V gene data show CDR1 as SQVTM and CDR2 as ANQGSEA. CDR3 length: 12 amino acids. The chain's CDR3 is CSVAGIQETQYF. CDR3 sequence (DNA): TGCAGCGTTGCCGGGATCCAAGAGACCCAGTACTTC. The full variable domain, rest sourced from reference TRBV29-1 and TRBJ2-5, is SAVISQKPSRDICQRGTSLTIQCQVDSQVTMMFWYRQQPGQSLTLIATANQGSEATYESGFVIDKFPISRPNLTFSTLTVSNMSPEDSSIYLCSVAGIQETQYFGPGTRLLVL.

This clone has more than one count but fewer than ten. The chain uses TRBV4-2 and TRBJ2-3; 7 nucleotides match TRBD2. Trimming cost V 0 bases and J 4 bases; bases outside gene matches: 7. From germline, CDR1 is LGHNA and CDR2 YNFKEQ. The CDR3 is 16 amino acids. The CDR3: CASSQDGRELPDTQYF. The CDR3 nucleotides read TGTGCCAGCAGCCAAGATGGGCGGGAGCTCCCAGATACGCAGTATTTT.

The chain has TRBV28 and TRBJ2-3, with 11 positions matching TRBD2. Germline-derived CDR1 and CDR2 are MDHEN and SYDVKM. Trimming at V came to 7 bases and at J to 2 bases, leaving 5 bases not matched to a gene. This CDR3 has 15 residues. The CDR3 DNA is TGTGCCAGCACCCTGGGACTAGCGGCCACAGATACGCAGTATTTT. As protein: CASTLGLAATDTQYF.

The V call is TRBV4-1, the J call TRBJ2-3; TRBD2 matches at 10 bases. This CDR3 is built from 17 residues. CDR1 MGHRA and CDR2 YSYEKL come from the germline V gene. The J segment lost 1 base and the V segment lost 3 bases, leaving 7 bases of the junction unmatched. The CDR3 is CASSHATTSGRTDTQYF. For the CDR3, the DNA is TGCGCCAGCAGCCACGCCACGACTAGCGGGCGCACAGATACGCAGTATTTT.

This chain connects TRBV25-1 to TRBJ2-5; no firm D call. The CDR3 is 14 residues long. Germline-derived CDR1 and CDR2 are MGHDK and SYGVNS. V was clipped by 4 bases and J by 1 base, with 10 bases between them. The DNA for the CDR3 is TGTGCCAGCAGTGGTCAGGCGCTCCAAGAGACCCAGTACTTC. It encodes CASSGQALQETQYF.

This chain links TRBV19 with TRBJ2-1; D uncertain. CDR3 length equals 12 residues. In germline, CDR1 is LNHDA, CDR2 SQIVND (reference sequence). V was shortened by 6 bases and J by 5 bases, with 8 bases between the two germline ends. CDR3 protein: CASRRYDNEQFF. The CDR3 bases are TGTGCCAGTAGGAGGTACGACAATGAGCAGTTCTTC.

There are a few counts of this clone. This sequence joins TRBV29-1 and TRBJ2-5, with a tentative D call TRBD2 (7 bases). This CDR3 contains 12 residues. From germline, CDR1 is SQVTM and CDR2 ANQGSEA. V was trimmed by 4 bases and J by 4 bases, leaving 10 bases between them. CDR3 region: CSVGGGGETQYF. CDR3 DNA sequence: TGCAGCGTTGGGGGGGGCGGAGAGACCCAGTACTTC.

The chain recombines TRBV9 with TRBJ2-7; no clear D gene. Germline V gives CDR1 SGDLS, CDR2 YYNGEE. Deletions cut 3 bases from V and 4 bases from J, with 14 bases between. The CDR3 length is 14 residues. The CDR3 is CASSATDLRYEQYF. The CDR3 nucleotides are TGTGCCAGCAGCGCCACCGATCTTAGATACGAGCAGTACTTC.

The table lists this clone with a few counts. The CDR3: CASSSPGGNEQFF. CDR3 DNA sequence: TGTGCCAGCAGCTCCCCCGGGGGCAATGAGCAGTTCTTC. This sequence joins TRBV7-6 and TRBJ2-1; maybe TRBD2 (6 bases). This CDR3 region has 13 residues. Deletions cut 4 bases from V and 6 bases from J, with 10 bases between. CDR1 SGHVS and CDR2 FNYEAQ come from the germline V gene.

This clone was seen a few times. The V call is TRBV7-9, the J call TRBJ2-2; D is undetermined. The CDR3 runs to 15 residues. Germline V gene lookup returns CDR1 SEHNR and CDR2 FQNEAQ (reference sequence). Trimming stripped 3 bases from V and 6 bases from J, with 14 bases between. CDR3 nucleotide sequence: TGTGCCAGCAGCTTTGATCCAGGAAACCCCGGGGAGCTGTTTTTT. This gives the protein CASSFDPGNPGELFF.

This clone was picked up a small number of times. The chain is built from TRBV4-1 and TRBJ2-5, with 8 bases lining up with TRBD1. CDR3 size: 14 residues. Unmatched junction bases numbered 4, after V lost 0 bases and J lost 7 bases. From germline, CDR1 is MGHRA and CDR2 YSYEKL. CDR3 bases: TGCGCCAGCAGCCAAGATAGGACAGGGAGGACCCAGTACTTC. Translation gives CASSQDRTGRTQYF.

In this sample, this clone turned up a few times. The chain's CDR3 is CASSPHNSGANVLTF. CDR3 nucleotides: TGTGCCAGCAGCCCACACAACTCTGGGGCCAACGTCCTGACTTTC. This chain joins TRBV7-3 and TRBJ2-6; D uncertain. The V gene's germline CDR1 is SGHTA and CDR2 FQGTGA. V gave up 5 bases and J gave up 0 bases, with 8 bases separating them. The length of the CDR3 is 15 residues.

V gene TRBV15 combines with J gene TRBJ1-5; no firm D call. With 0 bases removed from V and 5 bases from J, the gap between germline ends came to 14 bases. This CDR3 has 16 amino acids. Germline CDR1 and CDR2: LNHNV and YYDKDF (reference sequence). DNA for the CDR3: TGTGCCACCAGCAGAGATCCTAGGGCGGAGGATCAGCCCCAGCATTTT. Protein sequence: CATSRDPRAEDQPQHF.

The chain carries TRBV4-1 and TRBJ1-5; D is unclear. Germline V gene data show CDR1 as MGHRA and CDR2 as YSYEKL. This CDR3 has 16 amino acids. The V end was cut by 1 base, the J end by 10 bases, with 20 bases between. The chain's CDR3 is CASSQVGRSKIEPQHF. The CDR3 DNA follows: TGCGCCAGCAGCCAAGTAGGAAGGAGCAAGATCGAACCCCAGCATTTT.